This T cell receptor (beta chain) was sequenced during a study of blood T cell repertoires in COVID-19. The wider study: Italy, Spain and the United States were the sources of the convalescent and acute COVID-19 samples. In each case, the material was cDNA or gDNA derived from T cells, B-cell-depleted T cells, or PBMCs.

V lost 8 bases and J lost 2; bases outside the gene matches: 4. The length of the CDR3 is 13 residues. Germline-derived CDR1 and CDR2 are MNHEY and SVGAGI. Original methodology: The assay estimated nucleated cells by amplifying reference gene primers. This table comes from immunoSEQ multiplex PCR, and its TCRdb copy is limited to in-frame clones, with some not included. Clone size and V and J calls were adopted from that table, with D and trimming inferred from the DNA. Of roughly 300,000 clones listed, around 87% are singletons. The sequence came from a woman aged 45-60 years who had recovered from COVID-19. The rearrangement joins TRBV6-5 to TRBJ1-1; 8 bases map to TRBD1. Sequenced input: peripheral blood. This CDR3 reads CASRTGFNTEAFF. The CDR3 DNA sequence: TGTGCCAGCCGGACAGGGTTTAACACTGAAGCTTTCTTT.